This TCR beta chain was observed in a study of blood T cells in healthy people across ages. Using a J-beta primer mix together with a sample-barcoded 5' primer, a second PCR was run for 7 to 11 cycles. A 12-random-nucleotide template-switch adaptor tagged each cDNA molecule. Sequencing recovered at least 3 million CDR3-containing paired-end reads from each sample. TCRdb processed the 5' RACE reads anew with MiXCR; each CDR3 protein has one entry. The repertoire has 1.5 million to 2 million distinct CDR3 sequences, about 49% of them found once; the top ten carry over 2%. The CDR3 runs 15 residues. The V gene lost 0 bases and the J gene lost 4 bases, with 11 bases spanning the gap. CDR1 and CDR2 (germline): LGHDT, YNNKEL (reference sequence). Total RNA extracted from each sample amounted to at least 6 micrograms.

The material sequenced was blood. The source of this sequence is a woman in her thirties or forties in good health. The V call is TRBV3-1, the J call TRBJ2-3, with unresolved D. The CDR3 reads CASSQDLVGADTQYF. The CDR3 bases are TGTGCCAGCAGCCAAGATCTGGTGGGTGCAGATACGCAGTATTTT.